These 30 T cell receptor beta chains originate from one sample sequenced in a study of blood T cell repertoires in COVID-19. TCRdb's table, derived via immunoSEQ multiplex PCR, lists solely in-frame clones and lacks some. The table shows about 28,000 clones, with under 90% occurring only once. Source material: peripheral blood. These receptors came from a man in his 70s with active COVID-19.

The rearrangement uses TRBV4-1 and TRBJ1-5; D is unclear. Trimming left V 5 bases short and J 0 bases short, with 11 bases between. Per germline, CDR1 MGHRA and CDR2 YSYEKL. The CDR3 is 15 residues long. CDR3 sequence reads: CASSWAFDSNQPQHF. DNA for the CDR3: TGCGCCAGCAGCTGGGCATTTGATAGCAATCAGCCCCAGCATTTT.

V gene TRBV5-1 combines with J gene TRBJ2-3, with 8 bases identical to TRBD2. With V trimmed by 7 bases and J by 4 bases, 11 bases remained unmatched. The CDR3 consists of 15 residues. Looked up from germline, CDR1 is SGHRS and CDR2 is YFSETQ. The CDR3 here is CASGSSGEGADTQYF. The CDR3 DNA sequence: TGCGCCAGCGGCAGTAGCGGGGAGGGGGCAGATACGCAGTATTTT. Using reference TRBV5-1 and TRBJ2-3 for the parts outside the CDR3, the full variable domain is KAGVTQTPRYLIKTRGQQVTLSCSPISGHRSVSWYQQTPGQGLQFLFEYFSETQRNKGNFPGRFSGRQFSNSRSEMNVSTLELGDSALYLCASGSSGEGADTQYFGPGTRLTVL.

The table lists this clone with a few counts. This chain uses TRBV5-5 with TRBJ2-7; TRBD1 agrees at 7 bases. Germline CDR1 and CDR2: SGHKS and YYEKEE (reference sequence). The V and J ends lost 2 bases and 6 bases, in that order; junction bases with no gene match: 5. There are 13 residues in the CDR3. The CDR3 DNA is TGTGCCAGCAGCTTCCACCCAGGGGGCGAGCAGTACTTC. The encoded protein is CASSFHPGGEQYF. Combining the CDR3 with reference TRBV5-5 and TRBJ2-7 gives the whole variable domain DAGVTQSPTHLIKTRGQQVTLRCSPISGHKSVSWYQQVLGQGPQFIFQYYEKEERGRGNFPDRFSARQFPNYSSELNVNALLLGDSALYLCASSFHPGGEQYFGPGTRLTVT.

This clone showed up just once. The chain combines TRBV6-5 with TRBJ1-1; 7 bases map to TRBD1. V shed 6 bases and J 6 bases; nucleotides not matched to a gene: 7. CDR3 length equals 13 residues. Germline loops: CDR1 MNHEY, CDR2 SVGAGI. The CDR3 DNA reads TGTGCCAGCAGAACAGGGGTGTACGCTGAAGCTTTCTTT. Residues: CASRTGVYAEAFF.

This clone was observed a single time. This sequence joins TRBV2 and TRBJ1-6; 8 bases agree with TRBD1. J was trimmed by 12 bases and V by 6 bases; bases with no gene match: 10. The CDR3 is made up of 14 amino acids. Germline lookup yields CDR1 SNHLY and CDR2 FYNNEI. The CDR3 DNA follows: TGTGCCAGCAGCCCAGACAGGGGCCGGGGACCCCTCCACTTT. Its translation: CASSPDRGRGPLHF.

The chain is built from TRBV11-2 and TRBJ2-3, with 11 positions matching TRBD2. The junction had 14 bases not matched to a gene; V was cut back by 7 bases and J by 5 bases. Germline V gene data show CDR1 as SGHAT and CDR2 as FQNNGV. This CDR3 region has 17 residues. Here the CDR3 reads CASTPNLAGGLGDTQYF. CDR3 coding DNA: TGTGCCAGCACCCCCAATTTAGCGGGGGGGCTTGGAGATACGCAGTATTTT.

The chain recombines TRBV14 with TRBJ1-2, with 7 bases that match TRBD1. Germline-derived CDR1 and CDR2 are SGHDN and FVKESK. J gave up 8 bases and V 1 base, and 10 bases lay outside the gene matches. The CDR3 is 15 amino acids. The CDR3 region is CASSQVGGGAWGYTF. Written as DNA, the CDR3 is TGTGCCAGCAGCCAAGTTGGAGGGGGCGCCTGGGGCTACACCTTC.

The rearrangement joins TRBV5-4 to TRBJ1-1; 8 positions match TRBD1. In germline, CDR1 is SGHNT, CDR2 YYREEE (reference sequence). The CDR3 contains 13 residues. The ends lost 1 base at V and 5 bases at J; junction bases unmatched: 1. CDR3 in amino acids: CASSLNRGTEAFF. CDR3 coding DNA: TGTGCCAGCAGCTTGAACAGGGGGACTGAAGCTTTCTTT.

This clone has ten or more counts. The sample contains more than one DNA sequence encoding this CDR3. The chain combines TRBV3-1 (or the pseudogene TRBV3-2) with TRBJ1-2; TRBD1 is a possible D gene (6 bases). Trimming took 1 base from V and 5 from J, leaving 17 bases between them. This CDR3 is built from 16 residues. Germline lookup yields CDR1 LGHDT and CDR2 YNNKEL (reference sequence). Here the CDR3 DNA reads TGTGCCAGCAGCCAAGTCGGAACAGGGAAAGGGTATGGCTACACCTTC. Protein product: CASSQVGTGKGYGYTF.

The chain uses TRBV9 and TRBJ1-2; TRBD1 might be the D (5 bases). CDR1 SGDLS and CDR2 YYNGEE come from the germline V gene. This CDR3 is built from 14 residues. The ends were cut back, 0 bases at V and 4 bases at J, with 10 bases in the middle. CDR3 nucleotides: TGTGCCAGCAGCGTAGACACAGGACCCTATGGCTACACCTTC. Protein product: CASSVDTGPYGYTF.

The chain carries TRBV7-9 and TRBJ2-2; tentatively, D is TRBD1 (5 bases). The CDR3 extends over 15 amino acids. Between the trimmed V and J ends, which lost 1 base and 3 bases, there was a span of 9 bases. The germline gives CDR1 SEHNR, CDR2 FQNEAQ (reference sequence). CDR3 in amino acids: CASSLVQGHTGELFF. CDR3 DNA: TGTGCCAGCAGCTTAGTCCAGGGTCACACCGGGGAGCTGTTTTTT. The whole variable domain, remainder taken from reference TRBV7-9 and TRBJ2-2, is DTGVSQNPRHKITKRGQNVTFRCDPISEHNRLYWYRQTLGQGPEFLTYFQNEAQLEKSRLLSDRFSAERPKGSFSTLEIQRTEQGDSAMYLCASSLVQGHTGELFFGEGSRLTVL.

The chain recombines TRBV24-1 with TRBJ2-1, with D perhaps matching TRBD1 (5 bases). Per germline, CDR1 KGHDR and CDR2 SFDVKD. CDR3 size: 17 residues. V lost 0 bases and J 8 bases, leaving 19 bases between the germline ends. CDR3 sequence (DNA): TGTGCCACCAGTGATTTGTGGTTTGGGGCAGGGAACGATGAGCAGTTCTTC. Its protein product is CATSDLWFGAGNDEQFF.

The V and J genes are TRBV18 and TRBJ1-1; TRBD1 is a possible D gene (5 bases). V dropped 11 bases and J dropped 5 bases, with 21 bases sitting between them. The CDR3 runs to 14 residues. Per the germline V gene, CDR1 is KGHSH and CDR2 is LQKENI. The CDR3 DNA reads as TGTGCCGCCCTGGCGCGCAGGGAGGATACTGAAGCTTTCTTT. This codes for CAALARREDTEAFF.

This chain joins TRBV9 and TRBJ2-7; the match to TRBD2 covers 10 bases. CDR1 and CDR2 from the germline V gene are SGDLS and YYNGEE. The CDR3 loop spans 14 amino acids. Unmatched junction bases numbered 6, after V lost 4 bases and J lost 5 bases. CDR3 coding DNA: TGTGCCAGCAGCCCGAGCGGGGGGGGGAACGAGCAGTACTTC. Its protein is CASSPSGGGNEQYF. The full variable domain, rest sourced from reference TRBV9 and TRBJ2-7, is DSGVTQTPKHLITATGQRVTLRCSPRSGDLSVYWYQQSLDQGLQFLIQYYNGEERAKGNILERFSAQQFPDLHSELNLSSLELGDSALYFCASSPSGGGNEQYFGPGTRLTVT.

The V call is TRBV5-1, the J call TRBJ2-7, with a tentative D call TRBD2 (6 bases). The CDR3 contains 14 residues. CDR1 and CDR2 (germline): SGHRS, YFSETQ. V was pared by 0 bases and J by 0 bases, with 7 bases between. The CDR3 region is CASSLDGSSYEQYF. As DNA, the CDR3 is TGCGCCAGCAGCTTGGACGGGAGCTCCTACGAGCAGTACTTC.

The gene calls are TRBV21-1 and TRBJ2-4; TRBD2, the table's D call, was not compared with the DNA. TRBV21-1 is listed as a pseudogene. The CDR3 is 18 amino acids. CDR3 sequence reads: CASSRKLSGVLAKNIQYF. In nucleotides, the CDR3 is TGTGCCAGCAGCAGAAAGTTATCGGGAGTTCTAGCCAAAAACATTCAGTACTTC.

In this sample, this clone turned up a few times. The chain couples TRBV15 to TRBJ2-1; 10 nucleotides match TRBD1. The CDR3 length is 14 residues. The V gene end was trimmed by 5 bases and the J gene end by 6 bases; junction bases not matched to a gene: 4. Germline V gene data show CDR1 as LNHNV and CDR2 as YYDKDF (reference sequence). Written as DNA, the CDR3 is TGTGCCACCAGCTCCGGGACAGGGGTCAATGAGCAGTTCTTC. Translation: CATSSGTGVNEQFF. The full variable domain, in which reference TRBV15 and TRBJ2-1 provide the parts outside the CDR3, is DAMVIQNPRYQVTQFGKPVTLSCSQTLNHNVMYWYQQKSSQAPKLLFHYYDKDFNNEADTPDNFQSRRPNTSFCFLDIRSPGLGDTAMYLCATSSGTGVNEQFFGPGTRLTVL.

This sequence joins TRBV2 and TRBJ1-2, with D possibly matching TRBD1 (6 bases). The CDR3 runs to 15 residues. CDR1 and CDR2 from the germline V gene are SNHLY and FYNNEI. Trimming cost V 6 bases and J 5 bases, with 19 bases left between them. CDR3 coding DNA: TGTGCCAGCAGCCAGGACGCGACAGGAAATTATGGCTACACCTTC. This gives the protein CASSQDATGNYGYTF.

Here the CDR3 DNA reads TGTGCCAGCAGCCCCAGGGTTACTAGCACAGATACGCAGTATTTT. Its translation: CASSPRVTSTDTQYF. This chain uses TRBV14 with TRBJ2-3; a weak D match, TRBD1 (5 bases). The CDR3 sequence is 15 residues long. V shed 4 bases and J shed 0 bases, with 11 bases lying between them. Germline V gene data show CDR1 as SGHDN and CDR2 as FVKESK.

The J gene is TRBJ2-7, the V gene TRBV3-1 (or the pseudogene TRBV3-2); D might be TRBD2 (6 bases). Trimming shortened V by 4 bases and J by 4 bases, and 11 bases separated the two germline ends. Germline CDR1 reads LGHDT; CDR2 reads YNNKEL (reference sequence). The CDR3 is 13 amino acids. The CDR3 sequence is CASSPGSPYEQYF. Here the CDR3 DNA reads TGTGCCAGCAGCCCCGGGAGTCCTTACGAGCAGTACTTC.

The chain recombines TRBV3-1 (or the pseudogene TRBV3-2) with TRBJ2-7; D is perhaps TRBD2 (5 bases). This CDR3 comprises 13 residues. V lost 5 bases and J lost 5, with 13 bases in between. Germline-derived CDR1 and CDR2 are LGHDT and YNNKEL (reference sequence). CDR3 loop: CASSYLGENEQYF. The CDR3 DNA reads TGTGCCAGCAGCTACCTCGGGGAAAACGAGCAGTACTTC.

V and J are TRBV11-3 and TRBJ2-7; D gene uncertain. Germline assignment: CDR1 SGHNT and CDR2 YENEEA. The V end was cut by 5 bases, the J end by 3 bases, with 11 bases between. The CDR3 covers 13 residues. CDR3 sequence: CASSETSYYEQYF. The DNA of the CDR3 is TGTGCCAGCAGCGAAACCTCCTACTACGAGCAGTACTTC.

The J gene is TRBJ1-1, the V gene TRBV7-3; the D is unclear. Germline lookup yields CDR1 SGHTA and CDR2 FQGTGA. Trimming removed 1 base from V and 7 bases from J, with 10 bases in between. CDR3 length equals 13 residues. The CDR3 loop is CASSLKSDGEAFF. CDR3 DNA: TGTGCCAGCAGCTTAAAGTCAGATGGTGAAGCTTTCTTT.

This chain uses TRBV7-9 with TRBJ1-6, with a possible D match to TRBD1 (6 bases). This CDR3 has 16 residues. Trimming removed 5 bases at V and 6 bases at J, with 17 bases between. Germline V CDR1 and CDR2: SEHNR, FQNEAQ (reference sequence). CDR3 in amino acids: CASSTTSGGGNSPLHF. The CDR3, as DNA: TGTGCCAGCAGCACCACATCGGGGGGCGGTAATTCACCCCTCCACTTT.

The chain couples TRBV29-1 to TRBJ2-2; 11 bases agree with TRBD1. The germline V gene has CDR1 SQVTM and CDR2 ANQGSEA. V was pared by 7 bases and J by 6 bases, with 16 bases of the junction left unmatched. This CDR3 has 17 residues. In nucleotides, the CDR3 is TGCAGCGCCGCCCGTGGACAGGGGGCGTTGATGGCCGGGGAGCTGTTTTTT. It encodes CSAARGQGALMAGELFF.

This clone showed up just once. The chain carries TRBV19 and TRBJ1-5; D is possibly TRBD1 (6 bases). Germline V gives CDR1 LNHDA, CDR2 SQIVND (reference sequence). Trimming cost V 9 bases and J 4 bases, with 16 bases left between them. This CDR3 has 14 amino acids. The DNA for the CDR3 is TGTGCCAGCCGATGGACAGCTACTAATCAGCCCCAGCATTTT. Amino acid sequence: CASRWTATNQPQHF.

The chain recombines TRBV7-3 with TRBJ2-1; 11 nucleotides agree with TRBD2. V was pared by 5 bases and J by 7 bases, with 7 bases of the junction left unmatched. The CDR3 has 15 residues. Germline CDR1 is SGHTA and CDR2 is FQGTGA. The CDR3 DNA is TGTGCCAGCAGCCATAGCGGGGGGGCAATAAATGAGCAGTTCTTC. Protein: CASSHSGGAINEQFF.

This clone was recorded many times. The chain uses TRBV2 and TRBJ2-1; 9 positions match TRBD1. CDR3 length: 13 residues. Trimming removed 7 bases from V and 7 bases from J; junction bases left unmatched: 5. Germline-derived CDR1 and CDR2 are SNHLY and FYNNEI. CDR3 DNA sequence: TGTGCCAGCAAAATGGACAGGGGAAATGAGCAGTTCTTC. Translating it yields CASKMDRGNEQFF.

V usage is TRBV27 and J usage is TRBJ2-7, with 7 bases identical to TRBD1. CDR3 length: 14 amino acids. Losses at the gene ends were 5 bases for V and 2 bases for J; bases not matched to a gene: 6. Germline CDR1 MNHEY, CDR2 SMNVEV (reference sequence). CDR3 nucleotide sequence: TGTGCCAGCAGTCCTCCGGGACAGACCTACGAGCAGTACTTC. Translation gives CASSPPGQTYEQYF.

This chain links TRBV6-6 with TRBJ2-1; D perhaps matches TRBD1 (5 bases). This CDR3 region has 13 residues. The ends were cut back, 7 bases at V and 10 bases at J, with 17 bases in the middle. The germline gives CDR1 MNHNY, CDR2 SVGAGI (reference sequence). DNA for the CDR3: TGTGCCAGCACCCACGCAGGGATTCAGGAGCAGTTCTTC. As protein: CASTHAGIQEQFF.